This is a list of T cell receptor beta chains from one sample in a study of OX40 agonist ivuxolimab in advanced cancers. Generated by immunoSEQ multiplex PCR, the TCRdb table keeps only in-frame clones and is missing some. Here the sample spans around 84,000 clones, 94% being singletons. The specimen comprised CD4+ or CD8+ T cells sorted from blood, sampled in a trial of the OX40 agonist ivuxolimab. Receptor source: an adult with an advanced solid tumor such as melanoma, head and neck, liver or kidney cancer. Each CDR3 is given with its conserved first and last residue. The order of the fields is V gene, clone size, D gene, J gene, CDR3 protein, CDR3 DNA. The D gene is left open where the match is weak. Size tells how often a clone was seen (once, few, many) or the class of an expanded clone, and some rows leave it out.

TRBV7-3	-	-	TRBJ2-1	CASSLGLSGSHEQFF	TGTGCCAGCAGCTTGGGACTGAGTGGGAGCCATGAGCAGTTCTTC
TRBV9	-	-	TRBJ2-7	CASTPSGGPYEQYF	TGTGCCAGCACCCCTTCAGGCGGCCCCTACGAGCAGTACTTC
TRBV6-1	-	-	TRBJ2-1	CAVRRGNEQFF	TGTGCCGTTAGGCGGGGCAATGAGCAGTTCTTC
TRBV11-2	-	TRBD2	TRBJ2-1	CASSLGFGTSPYNEQFF	TGTGCCAGCAGCTTAGGGTTTGGGACTAGTCCCTACAATGAGCAGTTCTTC
TRBV21-1	-	-	TRBJ2-3	CASLSGTDTQYF	TGTGCCAGCCTGAGTGGGACAGATACGCAGTATTTT
TRBV5-4	-	-	TRBJ1-1	CASRGEATEAFF	TGTGCCAGCCGGGGCGAGGCCACTGAAGCTTTCTTT
TRBV9	-	-	TRBJ1-6	CASSESRVLNSPLHF	TGTGCCAGCAGCGAGAGCAGGGTGCTTAATTCACCCCTCCACTTT
TRBV11-2	once	-	TRBJ2-6	CASSKLRAASSGANVLTF	TGTGCCAGCAGCAAATTACGGGCCGCGAGCTCTGGGGCCAACGTCCTGACTTTC
TRBV27	-	TRBD2	TRBJ2-7	CASPTINSGSPPHEQYF	TGTGCCAGCCCTACAATAAATAGCGGGAGTCCCCCCCACGAGCAGTACTTC
TRBV7-6	-	-	TRBJ2-3	CASSYKRPGLTDTQYF	TGTGCCAGCAGCTACAAACGCCCGGGACTCACAGATACGCAGTATTTT
TRBV5-4	-	TRBD2	TRBJ2-5	CASSLGTSGTYQETQYF	TGTGCCAGCAGCTTGGGGACTAGCGGGACTTACCAAGAGACCCAGTACTTC
TRBV25-1	-	-	TRBJ2-3	CASSSQGAGDTQYF	TGTGCCAGCAGTAGCCAGGGCGCAGGAGATACGCAGTATTTT
TRBV28	-	-	TRBJ1-1	CAIDSGMNTEAFF	TGTGCCATCGACTCGGGGATGAACACTGAAGCTTTCTTT
TRBV6-7	-	-	TRBJ2-3	CASRFPKRASTDTQYF	TGTGCCAGCAGATTCCCGAAGCGGGCTAGCACAGATACGCAGTATTTT
TRBV7-2	-	TRBD2	TRBJ2-3	CASSSRTSGTDTQYF	TGTGCCAGCAGCTCGCGGACTAGCGGTACAGATACGCAGTATTTT
TRBV19	-	-	TRBJ2-4	CASSIVGNQYF	TGTGCCAGTAGTATAGTAGGGAACCAGTACTTC